This TCR beta chain was sequenced in a study of a mutant IDH1 vaccine in newly diagnosed glioma (dated by TCRdb to the early 2020s). With respect to the entire study: Eight vaccinations were administered to patients in weeks 1, 3, 5, 7, 11, 15, 19 and 23, corresponding to visits V03 through V10. Vaccination was initiated 4-6 weeks after radiotherapy alone, or concurrently with temozolomide cycles in the chemotherapy-containing groups. The 30 to 40 treated patients were roughly 62% male and about 40% female, with a mean age of about 38 years. Prior to enrollment, standard therapy consisting of radiotherapy alone, temozolomide alone, or radiochemotherapy with temozolomide had been administered to patients, with the combination being received by most patients. Peripheral blood samples were drawn at six visits, namely V03 (baseline), V05, V07, V10, V12 and V13. Longitudinal TCRB deep sequencing was performed for about 25 treated patients wherever samples were available for exploratory analyses. What the authors observed across the whole study: Availability determined which PBMC samples were chosen for TCRB deep sequencing. The authors noted that analyses of patient blood samples could not be reproduced because of sample limitations. Across multiple MHC alleles, vaccine-induced immune responses were seen in around 93% of patients. Pseudoprogression seemed to be unrelated to changes in the top peripheral T cell clonotypes found by TCRB sequencing.

Note on this clone: Its specific antigen is unknown. No qualities accompany the bases; no much larger clone lies one base away.

The library was produced with the immunoSEQ multiplex PCR assay. The hsTCRB Kit was used according to the manufacturer's protocol to amplify rearranged TCR beta chain sequences. Sequencing of TCRB libraries was carried out on an Illumina MiSeq. As for how the authors treated the data: The proprietary platform of the kit vendor was used for demultiplexing, trimming and gene mapping. TCRdb stores this immuneACCESS table with in-frame sequences only. Part of the clones is absent; in the studies checked, under half of the shortfall reflects unresolved V genes, and no reason is known for the rest. Clonal size and the V and J genes are those of that table, whereas D and trimming came from the DNA. The sample table contains roughly 51,000 clones; only one count was recorded for about 81% of them. The ten largest clones add up to around 8% of the sample. The label giving this sample's time point can be read as: week 23, last vaccination. Every vaccine dose consisted of 300 ug of a 20-mer mutant IDH1 peptide in Montanide, administered subcutaneously together with topical imiquimod. Newly diagnosed WHO grade 3 or 4 IDH1-mutant astrocytomas showing loss of nuclear ATRX were present in the donors. The samples were drawn from NOA16, a multicentre, single-arm, open-label phase I trial in Germany that tested a mutant IDH1 peptide vaccine in humans for the first time. Genomic DNA for TCRB sequencing was extracted from EDTA blood using the DNeasy Blood and Tissue Kit.

From cysteine to phenylalanine, the CDR3 is 13 amino acids long. The only DNA kept is the CDR3, 39 bases in frame from the first base. Trimming removed 6 bases from V and 6 bases from J, leaving 12 bases between the germline ends. From the germline V gene, CDR1 is SNHLY and CDR2 is FYNNEI. This clonotype originated in a woman aged 35 to 49 with glioma. Some clones in this sample may be carry-over from other donors' samples. The chain joins TRBV2 to TRBJ1-3; possibly the D gene is TRBD1, per 5 matching bases. Sequencing used PBMCs, obtained from a glioma patient whose treatment included an IDH1 peptide vaccine. CDR3 reads: CASRAGTENTIYF. The DNA sequence follows: TGTGCCAGCAGAGCCGGGACTGAAAACACCATATATTTT. The entire variable domain, with the stretches around the CDR3 drawn from the reference TRBV2 and TRBJ1-3 proteins, is EPEVTQTPSHQVTQMGQEVILRCVPISNHLYFYWYRQILGQKVEFLVSFYNNEISEKSEIFDDQFSVERPDGSNFTLKIRSTKLEDSAMYFCASRAGTENTIYFGEGSWLTVV.